This T cell receptor beta chain was captured by sequencing in a study of T cell responses to AZD1222 COVID-19 vaccine. Whole-study findings and limits: The study found vaccine-associated CD4 TCRs spanning spike, dominant at 160-218 and 743-854. Donors were mostly white British, more females; clonal diversity possibly underestimated. The peak T cell response came first, and repertoires were sampled only after it. Compared with day 0, the breadth and depth of the Spike-specific TCR repertoire rose significantly after two doses of AZD1222.

As for this clone: Its specificity is unknown.

The ends were cut back, 2 bases at V and 4 bases at J, with 6 bases in the middle. CDR3 length equals 12 residues. From germline, CDR1 is PRHDT and CDR2 FYEKMQ (reference sequence). Repertoires were generated with immunoSEQ multiplex PCR, while TCRdb's copy carries only in-frame clones and drops some. This sample carries 250,000 or so clones, just over 90% of them seen once, and the ten largest clones take about 0.5%. The V and J genes are TRBV13 and TRBJ2-7; tentatively, D is TRBD2 (5 bases). Sequencing used peripheral blood, obtained on day 0 of AZD1222 vaccination. The source is an adult in good health. The CDR3 coding sequence is TGTGCCAGCAGCTTACGGGGTTACGAGCAGTACTTC. It encodes CASSLRGYEQYF.